This T cell receptor (beta chain) stems from a study of neurological immune-mediated disorders. CDR3 length equals 12 residues. Germline CDR1 MNHEY, CDR2 SMNVEV (reference sequence). The ends were cut back, 3 bases at V and 6 bases at J, with 5 bases in the middle. The cDNA came from 5'RACE, which used 10-nucleotide random UMIs. TCRdb passed the 5' RACE reads through MiXCR, listing each CDR3 protein once. The sample has tens of thousands of distinct CDR3 sequences; about 9.4% are singletons. Overall study results and limits: HTLV-1-associated myelopathy had the most TCR clonal expansion, while multiple sclerosis had the least, a level that fell below healthy controls.

This clonotype has ten or more counts. As yet, its antigen is unknown. Sequenced material: PBMCs. The TCR originated in a man aged 40-49 years in good health. The J gene is TRBJ2-2, the V gene TRBV27; D gene unclear. The CDR3 here is CASSFFAGELFF. The CDR3 DNA sequence: TGTGCCAGCAGTTTTTTCGCCGGGGAGCTGTTTTTT.